Listed below are T cell receptor beta chains from one sample, sequenced in a study of OX40 agonist ivuxolimab in advanced cancers. Some clones are missing from TCRdb's copy, which holds only in-frame ones; the method was immunoSEQ multiplex PCR. The data show 50,000 to 70,000 clones, 75% to 90% seen once. Sequences were derived from CD4+ or CD8+ T cells sorted from blood, sampled in a trial of the OX40 agonist ivuxolimab. The receptors were gathered from an adult with an advanced solid tumor such as melanoma, head and neck, liver or kidney cancer. The CDR3 runs from the conserved cysteine through the conserved F or W. The D gene is left open where the match is weak. Not every row has a clone size; where given, it reads once, few, many or a size class.

D: TRBD2; size: -; J: TRBJ2-7; V: TRBV7-9; DNA: TGTGCCAGCAGCCCTTCCCACAGCGGGAGAGGGTACGAGCAGTACTTC; CDR3: CASSPSHSGRGYEQYF
D: TRBD1; size: -; J: TRBJ2-7; V: TRBV6-5; DNA: TGTGCCAGCAGTTACGGGACAGGGTCAAACTCCTACGAGCAGTACTTC; CDR3: CASSYGTGSNSYEQYF
D: TRBD2; size: -; J: TRBJ2-1; V: TRBV6-4; DNA: TGTGCCAGCAGTGTTAAGCGGGAGAGCAATGAGCAGTTCTTC; CDR3: CASSVKRESNEQFF
D: TRBD2; size: -; J: TRBJ2-1; V: TRBV10-1; DNA: TGCGCCAGCAGCCCGGGACTAGCGCCCTACAATGAGCAGTTCTTC; CDR3: CASSPGLAPYNEQFF
D: -; size: once; J: TRBJ2-3; V: TRBV5-1; DNA: TGCGCCAGCAGCTTCCTCACAGATACGCAGTATTTT; CDR3: CASSFLTDTQYF
D: TRBD2; size: few; J: TRBJ2-6; V: TRBV11-3; DNA: TGTGCCAGCAGCTTAGGTGTTGGGACTAGCTCTGGGGCCAACGTCCTGACTTTC; CDR3: CASSLGVGTSSGANVLTF
D: -; size: -; J: TRBJ1-1; V: TRBV6-5; DNA: TGTGCCAGCGGACCATTGGGGCCTGAAGCTTTCTTT; CDR3: CASGPLGPEAFF
D: -; size: -; J: TRBJ1-2; V: TRBV2; DNA: TGTGCCAGCAGTGTGTGGGATGAAGCCTATGGCTACACCTTC; CDR3: CASSVWDEAYGYTF
D: -; size: -; J: TRBJ1-5; V: TRBV6-6; DNA: TGTGCCAGCAGTTACTCGGGTACTGATCAGCCCCAGCATTTT; CDR3: CASSYSGTDQPQHF
D: -; size: -; J: TRBJ1-4; V: TRBV9; DNA: TGTGCCAGCAGCGTAGGGCAGGGCACGATCAATGAAAAACTGTTTTTT; CDR3: CASSVGQGTINEKLFF